Listed below are T cell receptor beta chains from one sample, sequenced in a study of vaccination and CD4 T cells after COVID-19. The antigens these receptors bind are not known. TCRdb reprocessed the PCR reads with MiXCR, giving one entry per CDR3 protein. Of approximately 12,000 distinct CDR3 sequences listed, 75% are singletons. Sequencing was performed on CD4+ T cells from blood, cultured in vitro. Every receptor here comes from a human donor who had recovered from COVID-19. CDR3s include the opening cysteine and the closing phenylalanine or tryptophan. Fields, in order: D gene, clone size, J gene, V gene, CDR3 DNA, CDR3 protein. The D gene is left open where the match is weak. Not every row has a clone size; where given, it reads once, few, many or a size class.

>-|-|TRBJ2-1|TRBV4-3
TGCGCCAGCAGCCAAGATCACAGATACTACAATGAGCAGTTCTTC
CASSQDHRYYNEQFF
>TRBD2|-|TRBJ2-4|TRBV24-1
TGTGCCACCAGTGCCCCGGGACTATCGATTCAGTACTTC
CATSAPGLSIQYF
>-|-|TRBJ2-3|TRBV6-1
TGTGCCAGCAGTGCCCAGGCAGGCACAGATACGCAGTATTTT
CASSAQAGTDTQYF
>TRBD1|-|TRBJ1-5|TRBV2
TGTGCCAGCAGCCAACAGGGGACTCAGCCCCAGCATTTT
CASSQQGTQPQHF
>TRBD1|-|TRBJ1-3|TRBV15
TGTGCCACCAGCAGCCCGGGACAGGGAGGAAACACCATATATTTT
CATSSPGQGGNTIYF
>TRBD1|few|TRBJ1-6|TRBV7-9
TGTGCCAGCAGCGTATGGACAGGGGAGAATTCACCCCTCCACTTT
CASSVWTGENSPLHF
>TRBD2|-|TRBJ2-7|TRBV7-9
TGTGCCAGCAGCTACACCACAACCCCCGGGGGGGCCTACGAGCAGTACTTC
CASSYTTTPGGAYEQYF
>-|-|TRBJ1-5|TRBV20-1
TGCAGTGCTAGCCGGGACGGTAGCAATCAGCCCCAGCATTTT
CSASRDGSNQPQHF
>-|-|TRBJ1-5|TRBV19
TGTGCCAGTAGTATTGAGGGGAGGGTGGGCAATCAGCCCCAGCATTTT
CASSIEGRVGNQPQHF
>-|once|TRBJ2-7|TRBV7-6
TGTGCCAGCAGCTTAGGACAGCCTCTAGAATACGAGCAGTACTTC
CASSLGQPLEYEQYF
>-|-|TRBJ1-5|TRBV7-3
TGTGCCAGCAGCTTAACAGAAGGTCAGCCCCAGCATTTT
CASSLTEGQPQHF
>TRBD2|-|TRBJ2-7|TRBV28
TGTGCCACCAAGACTAGCGGCCCCTACGAGCAGTACTTC
CATKTSGPYEQYF
>TRBD1|-|TRBJ1-5|TRBV19
TGTGCCAGTAGTCTAGCCAAGGACAGGGTTAGCAATCAGCCCCAGCATTTT
CASSLAKDRVSNQPQHF
>TRBD1|-|TRBJ1-1|TRBV18
TGTGCCAGCTCACTACAGGGGGCAGGGACTGAAGCTTTCTTT
CASSLQGAGTEAFF
>-|-|TRBJ2-7|TRBV20-1
TGCAGTGCTAGAGTAATAGCCCCCTACGAGCAGTACTTC
CSARVIAPYEQYF
>TRBD2|-|TRBJ2-7|TRBV2
TGTGCCAGCAGTGAAGGCCTAGCGGGAGCTGTGGAGCAGTACTTC
CASSEGLAGAVEQYF
>-|-|TRBJ2-7|TRBV2
TGTGCCAGCAGTACCCAAACGAAGCAGTACTTC
CASSTQTKQYF
>TRBD1|-|TRBJ1-1|TRBV12-3/TRBV12-4
TGTGCCAGCAACGTCGACAGGGCGAACACTGAAGCTTTCTTT
CASNVDRANTEAFF